The present T cell receptor (beta chain) was sequenced within a study of T cell changes during pregnancy in multiple sclerosis. Some clones are missing from TCRdb's copy, which holds only in-frame ones; the method was immunoSEQ multiplex PCR. The sample consists of nearly 80,000 clones, approximately 92% of them appearing once. The sample in question was CD4+ T cells from peripheral blood mononuclear cells, obtained before pregnancy. This receptor was obtained from a female donor with multiple sclerosis, enrolled in a pregnancy study.

Written as DNA, the CDR3 is TGTGCCAGCAGTGACACCACTCAGGGGGCCCGAGAACAGCCCCAGCATTTT. Protein: CASSDTTQGAREQPQHF. The V gene is TRBV6-4, the J gene TRBJ1-5, with 8 positions matching TRBD1. V shed 2 bases and J 7 bases; nucleotides not matched to a gene: 13. The germline CDR1 and CDR2 sequences are MRHNA and SNTAGT. The CDR3 length is 17 residues.